This T cell receptor (beta chain) was sequenced for a study of blood T cells in healthy people across ages. Notes on the study in general: While age rose, TCR beta diversity per million T cells dropped in a roughly linear way.

By frequency in the sample, this clonotype is medium-sized. As yet, its antigen is unknown. It was with a sample-barcoded 5' primer and a J-beta primer mix that a second PCR of about 6 to 12 cycles was run. TCRdb independently ran MiXCR on the 5' RACE reads; one entry per CDR3 protein. The data show over 500,000 distinct CDR3 sequences, with roughly a quarter seen just once and approximately 4% held by the top ten. Each sample yielded at least 6 million isolated PBMCs. Another study also made use of these data, one on T cells of mothers and their children. From that paper: Barcodes and 2-4 random nucleotides were added by M1S in the second PCR.

Sample: blood. The source is a boy aged 2-15 years in good health.

The CDR3 coding sequence is TGTGCCAGCAGCCCTCGGGGGGGCCACCACAATGAGCAGTTCTTC. The encoded protein is CASSPRGGHHNEQFF. The chain joins TRBV13 to TRBJ2-1; TRBD2 agrees at 8 bases. With V trimmed by 5 bases and J by 5 bases, 8 bases remained unmatched. This CDR3 is built from 15 residues. CDR1 PRHDT and CDR2 FYEKMQ come from the germline V gene (reference sequence).